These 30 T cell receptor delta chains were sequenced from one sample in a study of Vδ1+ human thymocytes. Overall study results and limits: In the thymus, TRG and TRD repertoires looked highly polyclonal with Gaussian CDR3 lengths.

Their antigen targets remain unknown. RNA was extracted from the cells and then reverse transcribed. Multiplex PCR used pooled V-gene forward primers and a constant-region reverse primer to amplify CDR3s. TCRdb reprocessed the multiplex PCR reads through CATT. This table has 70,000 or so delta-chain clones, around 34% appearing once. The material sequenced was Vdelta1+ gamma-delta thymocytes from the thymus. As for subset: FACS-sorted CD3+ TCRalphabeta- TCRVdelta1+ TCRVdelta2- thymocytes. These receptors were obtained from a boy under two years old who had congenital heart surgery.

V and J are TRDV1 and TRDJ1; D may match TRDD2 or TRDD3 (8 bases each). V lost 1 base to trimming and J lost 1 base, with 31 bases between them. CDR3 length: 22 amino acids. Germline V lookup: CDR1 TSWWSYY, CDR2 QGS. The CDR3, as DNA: TGTGCTCTTGGGGAACCTTCCTACGGAGGTGGGGGATCATTGAAGTGCACCGATAAACTCATCTTT. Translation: CALGEPSYGGGGSLKCTDKLIF.

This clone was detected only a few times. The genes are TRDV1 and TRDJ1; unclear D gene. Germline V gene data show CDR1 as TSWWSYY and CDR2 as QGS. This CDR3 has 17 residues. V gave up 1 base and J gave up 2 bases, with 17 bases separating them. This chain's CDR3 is CALGEPTPPHHTDKLIF. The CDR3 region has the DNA TGTGCTCTTGGGGAACCCACGCCTCCACACCATACCGATAAACTCATCTTT.

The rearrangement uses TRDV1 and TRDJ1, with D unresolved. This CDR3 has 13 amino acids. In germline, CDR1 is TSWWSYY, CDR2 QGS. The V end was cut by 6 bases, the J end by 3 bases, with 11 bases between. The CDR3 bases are TGTGCTCTTGGTAAGTCTGATTCCGATAAACTCATCTTT. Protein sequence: CALGKSDSDKLIF.

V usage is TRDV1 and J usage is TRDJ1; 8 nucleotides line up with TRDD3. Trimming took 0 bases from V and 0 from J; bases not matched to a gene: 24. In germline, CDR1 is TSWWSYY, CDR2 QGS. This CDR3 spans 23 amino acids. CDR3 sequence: CALGELSHSPFTGGLLYTDKLIF. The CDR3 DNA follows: TGTGCTCTTGGGGAACTTTCCCACTCCCCCTTTACTGGGGGTCTACTTTACACCGATAAACTCATCTTT.

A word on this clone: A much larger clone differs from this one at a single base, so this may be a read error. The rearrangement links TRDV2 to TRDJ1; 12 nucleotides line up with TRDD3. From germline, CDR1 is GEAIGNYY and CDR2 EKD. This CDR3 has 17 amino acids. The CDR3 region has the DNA TGTGCCTGTGCCACCAACTGGGGGATACAAGAGACCGATAAACTCATCTTT. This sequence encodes CACATNWGIQETDKLIF.

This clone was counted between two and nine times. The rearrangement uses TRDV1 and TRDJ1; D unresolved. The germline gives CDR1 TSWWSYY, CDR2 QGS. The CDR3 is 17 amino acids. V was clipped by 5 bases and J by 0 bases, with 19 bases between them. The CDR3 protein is CALGLNLLRPNTDKLIF. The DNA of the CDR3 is TGTGCTCTTGGGCTTAATCTCCTGCGACCCAACACCGATAAACTCATCTTT.

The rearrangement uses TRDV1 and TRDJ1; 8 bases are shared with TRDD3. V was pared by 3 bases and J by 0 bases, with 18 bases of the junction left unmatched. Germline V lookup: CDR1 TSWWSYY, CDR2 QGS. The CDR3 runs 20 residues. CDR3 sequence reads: CALGDSPATYWGEYTDKLIF. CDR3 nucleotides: TGTGCTCTTGGGGACTCCCCCGCCACTTACTGGGGGGAGTACACCGATAAACTCATCTTT.

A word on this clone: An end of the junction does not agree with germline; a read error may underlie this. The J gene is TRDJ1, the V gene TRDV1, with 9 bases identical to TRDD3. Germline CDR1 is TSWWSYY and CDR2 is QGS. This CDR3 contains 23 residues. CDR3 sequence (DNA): TGTGCTCTTGGGGAACCCCTCCTTCCTCCCCTTCTTACTGGGGGACAGTACACCGATAAACTCACCTTT. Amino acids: CALGEPLLPPLLTGGQYTDKLTF.

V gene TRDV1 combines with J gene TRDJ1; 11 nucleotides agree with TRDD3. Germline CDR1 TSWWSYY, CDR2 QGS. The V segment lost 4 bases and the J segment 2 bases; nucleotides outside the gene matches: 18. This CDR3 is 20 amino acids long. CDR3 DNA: TGTGCTCTTGGGGCCCCTGGGCATAGAAGATACTGGGGGATAACCGATAAACTCATCTTT. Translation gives CALGAPGHRRYWGITDKLIF.

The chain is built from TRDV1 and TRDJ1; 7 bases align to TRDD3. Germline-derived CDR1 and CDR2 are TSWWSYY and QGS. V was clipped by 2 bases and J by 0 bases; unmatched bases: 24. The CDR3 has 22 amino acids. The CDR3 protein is CALGELVFPRTGATPYTDKLIF. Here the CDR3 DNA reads TGTGCTCTTGGGGAATTGGTGTTCCCCCGTACTGGGGCAACGCCGTACACCGATAAACTCATCTTT.

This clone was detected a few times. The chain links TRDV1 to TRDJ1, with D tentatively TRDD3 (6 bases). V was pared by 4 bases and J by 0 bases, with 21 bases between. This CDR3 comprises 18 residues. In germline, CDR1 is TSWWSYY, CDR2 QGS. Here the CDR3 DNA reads TGTGCTCTTGGGGCCTCCGGCAGTACTGGGTCATACACCGATAAACTCATCTTT. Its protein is CALGASGSTGSYTDKLIF.

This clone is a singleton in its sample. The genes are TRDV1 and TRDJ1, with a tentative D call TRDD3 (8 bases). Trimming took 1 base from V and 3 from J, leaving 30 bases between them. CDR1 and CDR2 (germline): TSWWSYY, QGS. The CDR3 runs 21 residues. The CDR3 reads CALGERAFLSMGIQGADKLIF. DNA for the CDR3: TGTGCTCTTGGGGAACGGGCCTTCCTTTCAATGGGGATACAAGGCGCCGATAAACTCATCTTT.

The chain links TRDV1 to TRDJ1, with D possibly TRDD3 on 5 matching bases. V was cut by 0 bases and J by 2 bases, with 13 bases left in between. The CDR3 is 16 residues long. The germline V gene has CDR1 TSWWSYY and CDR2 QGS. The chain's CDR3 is CALGELRLGWTDKLIF. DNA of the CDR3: TGTGCTCTTGGGGAACTACGCTTGGGGTGGACCGATAAACTCATCTTT.

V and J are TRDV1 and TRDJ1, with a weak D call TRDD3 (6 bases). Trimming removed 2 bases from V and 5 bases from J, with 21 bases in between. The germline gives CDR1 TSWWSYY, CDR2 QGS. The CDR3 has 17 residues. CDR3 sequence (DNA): TGTGCTCTTGGGGAAGGGTTGCGTCGGAGATACGCAGATAAACTCATCTTT. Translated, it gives CALGEGLRRRYADKLIF.

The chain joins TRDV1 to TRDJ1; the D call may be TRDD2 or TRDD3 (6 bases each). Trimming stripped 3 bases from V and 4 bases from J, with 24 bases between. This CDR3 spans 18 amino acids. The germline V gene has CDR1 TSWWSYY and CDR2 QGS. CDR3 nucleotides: TGTGCTCTTGGGGAGCCCCTTCCACTCCCACTGGGTAGCGATAAACTCATCTTT. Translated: CALGEPLPLPLGSDKLIF.

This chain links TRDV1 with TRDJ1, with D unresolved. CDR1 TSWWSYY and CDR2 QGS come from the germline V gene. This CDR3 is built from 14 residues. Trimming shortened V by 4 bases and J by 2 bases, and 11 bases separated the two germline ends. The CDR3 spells CALGGAVGTDKLIF. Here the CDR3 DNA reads TGTGCTCTTGGGGGCGCAGTCGGGACCGATAAACTCATCTTT.

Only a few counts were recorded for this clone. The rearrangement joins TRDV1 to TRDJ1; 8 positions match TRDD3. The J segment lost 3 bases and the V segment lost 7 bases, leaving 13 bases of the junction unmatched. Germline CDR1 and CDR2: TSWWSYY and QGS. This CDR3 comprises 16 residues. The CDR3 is CALVRDWTGGPDKLIF. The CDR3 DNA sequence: TGTGCTCTTGTTCGGGACTGGACTGGGGGCCCCGATAAACTCATCTTT.

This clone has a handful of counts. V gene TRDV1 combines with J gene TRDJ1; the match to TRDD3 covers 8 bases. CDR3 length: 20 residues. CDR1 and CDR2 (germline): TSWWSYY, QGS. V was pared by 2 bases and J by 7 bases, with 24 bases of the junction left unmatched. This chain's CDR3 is CALGERVVGWGSPGDCKLIF. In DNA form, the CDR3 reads TGTGCTCTTGGGGAAAGGGTAGTCGGCTGGGGGAGCCCCGGGGATTGTAAACTCATCTTT.

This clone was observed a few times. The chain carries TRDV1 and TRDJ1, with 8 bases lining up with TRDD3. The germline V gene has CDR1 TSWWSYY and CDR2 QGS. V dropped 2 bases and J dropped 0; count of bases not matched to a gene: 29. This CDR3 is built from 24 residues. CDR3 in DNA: TGTGCTCTTGGGGAAGGGAAGACTAGCCTCCTACTTCTCTATACTGGGGGCCACACCGATAAACTCATCTTT. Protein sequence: CALGEGKTSLLLLYTGGHTDKLIF.

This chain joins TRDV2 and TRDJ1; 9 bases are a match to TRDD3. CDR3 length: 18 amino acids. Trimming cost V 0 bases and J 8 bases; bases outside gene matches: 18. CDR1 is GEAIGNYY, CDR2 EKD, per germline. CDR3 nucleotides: TGTGCCTGTGACACCGCGCACCAAATGGGGGATATACGGGGAAAACTCATCTTT. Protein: CACDTAHQMGDIRGKLIF.

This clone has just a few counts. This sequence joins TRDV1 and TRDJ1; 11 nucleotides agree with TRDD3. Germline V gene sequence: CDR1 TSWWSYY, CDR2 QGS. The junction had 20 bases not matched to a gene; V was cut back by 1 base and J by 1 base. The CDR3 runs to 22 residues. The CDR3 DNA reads TGTGCTCTTGGGGAACGCCATGGGGAGGATGGGGGATACGCCCTTAGCACCGATAAACTCATCTTT. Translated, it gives CALGERHGEDGGYALSTDKLIF.

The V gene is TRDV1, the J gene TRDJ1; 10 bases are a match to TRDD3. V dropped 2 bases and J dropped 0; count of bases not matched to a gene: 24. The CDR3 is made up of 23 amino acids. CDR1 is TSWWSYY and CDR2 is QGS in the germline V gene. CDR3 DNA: TGTGCTCTTGGGGAAACCCTCGTCCCTGCTACTGGGGGATCAAGCACCTACACCGATAAACTCATCTTT. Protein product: CALGETLVPATGGSSTYTDKLIF.

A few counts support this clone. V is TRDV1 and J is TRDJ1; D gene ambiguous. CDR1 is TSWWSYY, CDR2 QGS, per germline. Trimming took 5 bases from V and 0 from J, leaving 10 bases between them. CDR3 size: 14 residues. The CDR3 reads CALGIGGYTDKLIF. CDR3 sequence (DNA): TGTGCTCTTGGGATAGGAGGATACACCGATAAACTCATCTTT.

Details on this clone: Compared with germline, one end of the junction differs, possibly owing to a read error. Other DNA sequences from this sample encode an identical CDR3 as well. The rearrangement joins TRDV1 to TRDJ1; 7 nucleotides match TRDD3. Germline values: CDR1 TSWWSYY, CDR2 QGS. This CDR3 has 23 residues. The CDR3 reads CALGELRGCSEGSGYAHTDKLIF. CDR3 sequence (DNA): TGTGCACTTGGGGAGCTGCGGGGGTGTTCGGAGGGGAGCGGATACGCCCACACCGATAAACTCATCTTT.

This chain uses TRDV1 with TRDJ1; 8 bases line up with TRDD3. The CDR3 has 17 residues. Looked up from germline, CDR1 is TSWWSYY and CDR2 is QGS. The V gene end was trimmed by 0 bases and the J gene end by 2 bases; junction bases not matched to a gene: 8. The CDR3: CALGELGVLGGTDKLIF. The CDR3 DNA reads TGTGCTCTTGGGGAACTGGGAGTACTGGGGGGAACCGATAAACTCATCTTT.

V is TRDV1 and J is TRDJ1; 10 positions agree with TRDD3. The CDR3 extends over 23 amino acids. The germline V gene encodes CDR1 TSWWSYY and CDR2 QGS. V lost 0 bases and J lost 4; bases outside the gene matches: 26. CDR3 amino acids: CALGELALGGVGGIREFNDKLIF. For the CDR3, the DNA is TGTGCTCTTGGGGAACTAGCTCTCGGCGGGGTTGGGGGGATACGCGAGTTCAACGATAAACTCATCTTT.

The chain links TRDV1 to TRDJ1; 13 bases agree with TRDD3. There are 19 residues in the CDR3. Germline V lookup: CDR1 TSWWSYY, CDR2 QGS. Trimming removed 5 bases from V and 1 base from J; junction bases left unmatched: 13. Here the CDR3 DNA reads TGTGCTCTTGGGCCTAGGCCCAGGTACTGGGGGATACGCACCGATAAACTCATCTTT. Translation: CALGPRPRYWGIRTDKLIF.

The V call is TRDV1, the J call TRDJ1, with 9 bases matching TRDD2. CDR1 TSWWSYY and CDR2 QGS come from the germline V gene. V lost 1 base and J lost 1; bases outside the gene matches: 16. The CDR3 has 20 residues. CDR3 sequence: CALGEPGLPTPGDLTDKLIF. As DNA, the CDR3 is TGTGCTCTTGGGGAACCCGGCCTTCCTACTCCTGGGGACCTCACCGATAAACTCATCTTT.

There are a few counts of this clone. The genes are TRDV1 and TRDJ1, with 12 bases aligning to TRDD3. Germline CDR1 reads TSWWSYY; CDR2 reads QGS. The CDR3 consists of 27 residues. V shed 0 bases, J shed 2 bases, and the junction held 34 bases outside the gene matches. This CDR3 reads CALGELISISFPHWGILRSNTTDKLIF. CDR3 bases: TGTGCTCTTGGGGAACTTATCTCGATTTCCTTCCCCCACTGGGGGATACTCCGGAGCAACACAACCGATAAACTCATCTTT.

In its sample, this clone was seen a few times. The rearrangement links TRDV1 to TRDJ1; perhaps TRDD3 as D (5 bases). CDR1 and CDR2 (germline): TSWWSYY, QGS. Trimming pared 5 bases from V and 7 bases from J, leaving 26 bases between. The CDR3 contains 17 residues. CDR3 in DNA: TGTGCTCTTGGGTCCTCGAAGGGATTCGGTGGTTGTGGTAAACTCATCTTT. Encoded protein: CALGSSKGFGGCGKLIF.